These T cell receptor beta chains were read from a single sample in a study of technical replicates of blood from several donors. Clones were read by immunoSEQ multiplex PCR, and TCRdb kept only the in-frame ones, dropping some. The data hold about 88,000 clones, with 85% to 95% observed a single time. Sequencing was done on a sample of T cells isolated from PBMCs. The receptor source for this set is a human donor in good health. Both conserved end residues are part of each CDR3. D genes are given only for firm matches. Size values are once, few and many counts, or a class for expanded clones, and some rows have none.

>NA|NA|TRBV29-1|TRBJ2-5
CSVDPLETQYF
TGCAGCGTTGACCCATTGGAGACCCAGTACTTC
>TRBD1|NA|TRBV7-2|TRBJ1-2
CASSLATGGDYGYTF
TGTGCCAGCAGCTTAGCGACAGGGGGTGACTATGGCTACACCTTC
>TRBD1|NA|TRBV5-1|TRBJ2-2
CASNKDRGPDGELFF
TGCGCCAGCAACAAAGACAGGGGGCCAGACGGGGAGCTGTTTTTT
>NA|NA|TRBV2|TRBJ2-3
CARRLSTDTQYF
TGTGCCAGGCGACTAAGCACAGATACGCAGTATTTT
>TRBD1|NA|TRBV5-1|TRBJ1-2
CASSLDRQGQDYGYTF
TGCGCCAGCAGCTTGGACAGACAGGGTCAGGACTATGGCTACACCTTC
>TRBD2|NA|TRBV11-2|TRBJ2-3
CASSLLAGGLVDTQYF
TGTGCCAGCAGCTTACTAGCGGGGGGTTTAGTAGATACGCAGTATTTT
>NA|NA|TRBV19|TRBJ2-2
CASSIERTGELFF
TGTGCCAGTAGTATAGAGCGCACCGGGGAGCTGTTTTTT
>NA|NA|TRBV6-5|TRBJ1-1
CASSYGGRRGTEAFF
TGTGCCAGCAGTTACGGGGGCCGTAGGGGGACTGAAGCTTTCTTT
>NA|NA|TRBV7-9|TRBJ2-5
CASSLRTAEETQYF
TGTGCCAGCAGCCTCCGGACAGCCGAAGAGACCCAGTACTTC
>NA|NA|TRBV29-1|TRBJ2-1
CSVEGDRSYNEQFF
TGCAGCGTCGAGGGGGATCGCTCCTACAATGAGCAGTTCTTC
>NA|NA|TRBV7-9|TRBJ1-4
CASSFPLPSLSTNEKLFF
TGTGCCAGCAGCTTCCCCCTCCCTAGCCTATCAACTAATGAAAAACTGTTTTTT
>TRBD1|once|TRBV30|TRBJ1-1
CAYNTGQGVGDTEAFF
TGTGCCTACAACACGGGACAGGGAGTAGGGGACACTGAAGCTTTCTTT
>TRBD2|NA|TRBV9|TRBJ2-1
CASSVTGTSGYNEQFF
TGTGCCAGCTCAGTGACCGGGACTAGCGGTTACAATGAGCAGTTCTTC
>TRBD2|NA|TRBV6-5|TRBJ2-1
CASSRGGGTYNEQFF
TGTGCCAGCAGCCGGGGGGGCGGCACTTACAATGAGCAGTTCTTC
>TRBD1|NA|TRBV11-2|TRBJ1-1
CASSPRQGAFTEAFF
TGTGCCAGCAGCCCCCGACAGGGGGCCTTCACTGAAGCTTTCTTT
>NA|NA|TRBV5-4|TRBJ2-7
CASSLYDEQYF
TGTGCCAGCAGCTTGTATGACGAGCAGTACTTC
>TRBD1|NA|TRBV30|TRBJ1-1
CAWSLDRGNTEAFF
TGTGCCTGGAGCTTAGACAGGGGGAACACTGAAGCTTTCTTT
>TRBD1|NA|TRBV4-2|TRBJ1-2
CASSHKGAYGGYTF
TGTGCCAGCAGCCATAAGGGGGCTTATGGTGGCTACACCTTC
>TRBD2|NA|TRBV4-2|TRBJ2-1
CASSQDLGLASEQFF
TGTGCCAGCAGCCAAGATCTAGGACTAGCTTCTGAGCAGTTCTTC
>NA|NA|TRBV19|TRBJ2-2
CASNQGVNTGELFF
TGTGCCAGTAATCAGGGTGTGAACACCGGGGAGCTGTTTTTT
>NA|NA|TRBV21-1|TRBJ1-3
CASSKVPGWGNTIYF
TGTGCCAGCAGCAAAGTTCCCGGTTGGGGAAACACCATATATTTT
>NA|NA|TRBV16|TRBJ1-3
CASSQSPTHSGNTIYF
TGTGCCAGCAGCCAATCGCCGACTCACTCTGGAAACACCATATATTTT
>TRBD1|NA|TRBV7-9|TRBJ2-7
CASRRDSSYEQYF
TGTGCCAGCAGACGGGACAGCTCCTACGAGCAGTACTTC
>NA|once|TRBV2|TRBJ1-2
CASSRQDYGYTF
TGTGCCAGCAGCCGACAGGACTATGGCTACACCTTC